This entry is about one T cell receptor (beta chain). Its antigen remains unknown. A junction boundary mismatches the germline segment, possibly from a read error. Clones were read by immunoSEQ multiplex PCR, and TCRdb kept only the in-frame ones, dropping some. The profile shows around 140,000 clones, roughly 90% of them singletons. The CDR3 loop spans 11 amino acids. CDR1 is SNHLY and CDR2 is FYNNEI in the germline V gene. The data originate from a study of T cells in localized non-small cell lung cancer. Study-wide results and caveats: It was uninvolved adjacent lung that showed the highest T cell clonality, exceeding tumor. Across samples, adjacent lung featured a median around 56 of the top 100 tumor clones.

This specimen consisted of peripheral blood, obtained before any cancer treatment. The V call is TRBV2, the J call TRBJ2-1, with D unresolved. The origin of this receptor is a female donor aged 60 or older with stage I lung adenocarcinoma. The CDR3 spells CASSQAYEQFF. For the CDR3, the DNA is TGTGCCAGCAGTCAAGCCTATGAGCAGTTCTTC. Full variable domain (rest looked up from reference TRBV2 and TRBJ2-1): EPEVTQTPSHQVTQMGQEVILRCVPISNHLYFYWYRQILGQKVEFLVSFYNNEISEKSEIFDDQFSVERPDGSNFTLKIRSTKLEDSAMYFCASSQAYEQFFGPGTRLTVL.